This note documents a single TCR beta chain sequence. Its antigen remains unknown. This entry comes from a study of identical twins. Regarding the study as a whole: Insertions were fewer in abundant cord blood beta clonotypes, whereas memory repertoires showed none of this pattern.

TCRdb redid the calling of the 5' RACE reads with MiXCR, one entry per CDR3 protein. This sample has just over 500,000 distinct CDR3 sequences, with about 20% found just once. Trimming removed 5 bases from V and 4 bases from J, with 10 bases in between. CDR1 SGHRS and CDR2 YFSETQ come from the germline V gene. This CDR3 is built from 14 residues. These data were also filed under a second study, of T cells expressing NK-cell markers. That work contributes: Top CD8+ clonotypes included the dominant CD3+CD56+NKG2C+ clonotypes in 6 or 7 donors.

The origin of this receptor is a woman aged 18-30 years in good health. Sequenced input: CD4+ T cells sorted from blood. The chain joins TRBV5-1 to TRBJ2-6; D gene ambiguous. The CDR3 loop reads CASRSGAGANVLTF. The CDR3 DNA reads as TGCGCCAGCAGATCGGGCGCCGGGGCCAACGTCCTGACTTTC.